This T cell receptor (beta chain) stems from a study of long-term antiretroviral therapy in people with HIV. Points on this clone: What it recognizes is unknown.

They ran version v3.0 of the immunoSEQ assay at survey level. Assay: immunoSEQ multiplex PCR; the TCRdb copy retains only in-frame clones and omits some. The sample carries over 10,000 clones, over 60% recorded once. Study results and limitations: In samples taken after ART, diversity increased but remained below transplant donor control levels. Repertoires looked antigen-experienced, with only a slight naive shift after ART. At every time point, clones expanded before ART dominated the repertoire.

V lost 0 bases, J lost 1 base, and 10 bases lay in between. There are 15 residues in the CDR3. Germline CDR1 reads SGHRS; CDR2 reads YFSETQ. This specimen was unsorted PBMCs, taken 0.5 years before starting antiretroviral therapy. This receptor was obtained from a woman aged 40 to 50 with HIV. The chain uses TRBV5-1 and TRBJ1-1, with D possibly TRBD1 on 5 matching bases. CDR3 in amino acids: CASSLGQRANTEAFF. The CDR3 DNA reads TGCGCCAGCAGCTTGGGACAGAGAGCGAACACTGAAGCTTTCTTT.